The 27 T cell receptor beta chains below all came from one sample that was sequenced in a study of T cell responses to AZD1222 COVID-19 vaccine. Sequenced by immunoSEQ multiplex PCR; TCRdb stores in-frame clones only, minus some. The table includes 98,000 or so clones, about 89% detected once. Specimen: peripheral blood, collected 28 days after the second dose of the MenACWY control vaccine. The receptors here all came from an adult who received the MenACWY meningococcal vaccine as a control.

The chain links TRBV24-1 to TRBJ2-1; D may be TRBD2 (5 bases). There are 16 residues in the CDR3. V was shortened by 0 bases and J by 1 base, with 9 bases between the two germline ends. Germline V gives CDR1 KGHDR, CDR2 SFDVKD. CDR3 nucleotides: TGTGCCACCAGTGATTTGCGAGCGGATTCCTACAATGAGCAGTTCTTC. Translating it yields CATSDLRADSYNEQFF.

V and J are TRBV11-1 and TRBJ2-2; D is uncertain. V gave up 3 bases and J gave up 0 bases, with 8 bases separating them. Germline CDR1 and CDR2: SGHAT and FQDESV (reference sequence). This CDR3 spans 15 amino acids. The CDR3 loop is CASSFSGPNTGELFF. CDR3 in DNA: TGTGCCAGCAGCTTCAGTGGACCGAACACCGGGGAGCTGTTTTTT.

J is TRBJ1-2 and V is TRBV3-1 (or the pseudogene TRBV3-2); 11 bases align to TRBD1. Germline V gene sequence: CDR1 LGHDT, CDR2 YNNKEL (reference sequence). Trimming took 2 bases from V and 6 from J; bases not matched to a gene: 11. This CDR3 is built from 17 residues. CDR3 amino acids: CASSQPPGTGGRHGYTF. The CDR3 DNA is TGTGCCAGCAGCCAACCACCAGGGACAGGGGGACGCCATGGCTACACCTTC.

CDR3 residues: CASSSPSAGNRNTIYF. The CDR3 coding sequence is TGTGCCAGCAGTTCCCCTTCGGCAGGGAATCGGAACACCATATATTTT. The chain is built from TRBV6-5 and TRBJ1-3; the D gene is possibly TRBD1 (5 bases). The germline CDR1 and CDR2 sequences are MNHEY and SVGAGI. The V end was cut by 4 bases, the J end by 7 bases, with 20 bases between. This CDR3 is built from 16 residues.

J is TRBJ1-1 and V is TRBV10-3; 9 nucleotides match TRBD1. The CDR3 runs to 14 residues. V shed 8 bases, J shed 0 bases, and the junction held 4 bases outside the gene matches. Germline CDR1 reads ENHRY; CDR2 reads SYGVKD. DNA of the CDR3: TGTGCCATCGGGGACAGGGAAATGAACACTGAAGCTTTCTTT. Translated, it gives CAIGDREMNTEAFF.

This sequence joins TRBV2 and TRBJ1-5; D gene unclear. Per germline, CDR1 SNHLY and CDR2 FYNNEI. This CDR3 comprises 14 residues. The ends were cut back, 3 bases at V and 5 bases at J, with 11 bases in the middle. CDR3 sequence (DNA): TGTGCCAGCAGTGAGGTGAGGGCCGATCAGCCCCAGCATTTT. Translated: CASSEVRADQPQHF.

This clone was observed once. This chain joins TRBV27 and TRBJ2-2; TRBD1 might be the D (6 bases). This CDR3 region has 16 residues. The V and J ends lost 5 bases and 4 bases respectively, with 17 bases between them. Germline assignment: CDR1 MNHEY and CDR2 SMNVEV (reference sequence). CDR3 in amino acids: CASSPLGGSTTGELFF. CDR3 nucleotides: TGTGCCAGCAGTCCACTAGGGGGATCAACCACCGGGGAGCTGTTTTTT.

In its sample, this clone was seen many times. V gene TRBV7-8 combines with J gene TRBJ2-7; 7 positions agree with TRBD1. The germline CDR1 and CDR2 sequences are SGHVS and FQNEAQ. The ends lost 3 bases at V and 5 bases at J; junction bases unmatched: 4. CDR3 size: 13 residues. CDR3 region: CASSLTGPNEQYF. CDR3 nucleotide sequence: TGTGCCAGCAGCTTGACAGGGCCGAACGAGCAGTACTTC. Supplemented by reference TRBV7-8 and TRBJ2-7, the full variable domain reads GAGVSQSPRYKVAKRGQDVALRCDPISGHVSLFWYQQALGQGPEFLTYFQNEAQLDKSGLPSDRFFAERPEGSVSTLKIQRTQQEDSAVYLCASSLTGPNEQYFGPGTRLTVT.

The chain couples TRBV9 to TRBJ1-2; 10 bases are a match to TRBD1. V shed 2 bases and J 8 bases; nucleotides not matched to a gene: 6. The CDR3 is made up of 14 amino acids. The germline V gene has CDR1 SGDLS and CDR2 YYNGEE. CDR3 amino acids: CASSVRQGAGGYTF. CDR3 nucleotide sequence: TGTGCCAGCAGCGTTAGACAGGGGGCAGGAGGCTACACCTTC. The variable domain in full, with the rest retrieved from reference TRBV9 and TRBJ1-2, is DSGVTQTPKHLITATGQRVTLRCSPRSGDLSVYWYQQSLDQGLQFLIQYYNGEERAKGNILERFSAQQFPDLHSELNLSSLELGDSALYFCASSVRQGAGGYTFGSGTRLTVV.

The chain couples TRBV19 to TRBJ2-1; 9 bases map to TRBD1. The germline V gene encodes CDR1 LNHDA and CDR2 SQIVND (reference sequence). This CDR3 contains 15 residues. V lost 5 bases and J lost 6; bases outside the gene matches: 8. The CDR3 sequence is CASSAGQGRTNEQFF. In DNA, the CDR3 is TGTGCCAGTAGTGCCGGACAGGGGAGGACCAATGAGCAGTTCTTC.

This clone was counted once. The DNA for the CDR3 is TGTGCCAGCAGTACGGGACAGGGAACAGATACGCAGTATTTT. The encoded protein is CASSTGQGTDTQYF. The genes are TRBV2 and TRBJ2-3; 9 nucleotides agree with TRBD1. The CDR3 has 14 residues. V lost 5 bases, J lost 3 bases, and 3 bases stayed unmatched. Germline CDR1 and CDR2: SNHLY and FYNNEI.

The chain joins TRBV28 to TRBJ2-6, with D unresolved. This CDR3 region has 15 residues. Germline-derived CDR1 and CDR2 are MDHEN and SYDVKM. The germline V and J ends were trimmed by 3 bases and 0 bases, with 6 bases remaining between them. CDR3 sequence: CASSLSISGANVLTF. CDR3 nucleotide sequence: TGTGCCAGCAGTTTGAGCATCTCTGGGGCCAACGTCCTGACTTTC.

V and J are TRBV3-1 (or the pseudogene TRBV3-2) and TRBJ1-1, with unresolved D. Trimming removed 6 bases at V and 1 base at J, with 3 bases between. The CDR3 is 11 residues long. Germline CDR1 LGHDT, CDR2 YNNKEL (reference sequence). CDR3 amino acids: CASRRNTEAFF. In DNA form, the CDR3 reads TGTGCCAGCAGGAGGAACACTGAAGCTTTCTTT.

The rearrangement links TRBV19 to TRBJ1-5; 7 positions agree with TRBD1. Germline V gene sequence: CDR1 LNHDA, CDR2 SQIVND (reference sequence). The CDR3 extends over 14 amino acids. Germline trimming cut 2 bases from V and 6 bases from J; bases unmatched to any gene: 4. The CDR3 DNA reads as TGTGCCAGTAGTATAAGAAGGGGGCTTCAGCCCCAGCATTTT. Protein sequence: CASSIRRGLQPQHF.

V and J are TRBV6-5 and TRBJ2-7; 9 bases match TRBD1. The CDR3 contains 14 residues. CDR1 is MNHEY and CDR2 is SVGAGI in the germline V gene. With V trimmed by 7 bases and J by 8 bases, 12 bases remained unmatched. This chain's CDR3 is CASTTGGPVRKQYF. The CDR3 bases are TGTGCCAGCACCACAGGGGGCCCAGTTAGGAAGCAGTACTTC.

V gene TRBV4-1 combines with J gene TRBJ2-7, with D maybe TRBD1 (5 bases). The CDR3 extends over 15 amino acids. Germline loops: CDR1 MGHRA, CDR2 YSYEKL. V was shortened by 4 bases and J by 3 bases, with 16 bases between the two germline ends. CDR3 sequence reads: CASSPDSLSHYEQYF. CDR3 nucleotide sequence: TGCGCCAGCAGCCCCGACAGCCTCTCCCACTACGAGCAGTACTTC.

The CDR3 sequence is CASSQPNSNQPQHF. Here the CDR3 DNA reads TGTGCCAGCAGCCAACCTAATAGCAATCAGCCCCAGCATTTT. The V and J genes are TRBV7-8 and TRBJ1-5; D uncertain. Deletions cut 5 bases from V and 0 bases from J, with 8 bases between. This CDR3 is 14 amino acids long. Germline V gives CDR1 SGHVS, CDR2 FQNEAQ.

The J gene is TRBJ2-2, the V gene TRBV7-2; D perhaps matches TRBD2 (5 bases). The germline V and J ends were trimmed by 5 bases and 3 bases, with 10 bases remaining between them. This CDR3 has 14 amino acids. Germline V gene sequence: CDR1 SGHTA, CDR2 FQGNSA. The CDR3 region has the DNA TGTGCCAGCAGCCGGGGTGGAGACACCGGGGAGCTGTTTTTT. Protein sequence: CASSRGGDTGELFF.

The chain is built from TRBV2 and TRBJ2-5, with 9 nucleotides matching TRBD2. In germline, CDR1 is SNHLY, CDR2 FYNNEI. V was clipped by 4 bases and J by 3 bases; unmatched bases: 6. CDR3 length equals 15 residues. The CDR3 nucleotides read TGTGCCAGCAGTGGGAGACTAGCGGTGGAAGAGACCCAGTACTTC. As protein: CASSGRLAVEETQYF.

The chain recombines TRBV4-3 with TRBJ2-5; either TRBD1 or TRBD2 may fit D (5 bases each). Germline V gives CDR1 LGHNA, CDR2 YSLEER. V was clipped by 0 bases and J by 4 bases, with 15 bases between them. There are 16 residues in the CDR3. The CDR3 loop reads CASSQDGTGNGETQYF. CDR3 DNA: TGCGCCAGCAGCCAAGACGGGACGGGAAACGGAGAGACCCAGTACTTC.

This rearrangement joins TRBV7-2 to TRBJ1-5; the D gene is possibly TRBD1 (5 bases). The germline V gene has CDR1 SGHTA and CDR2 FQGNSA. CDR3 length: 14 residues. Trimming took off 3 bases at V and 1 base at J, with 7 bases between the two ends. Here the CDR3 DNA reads TGTGCCAGCAGCTTTTGGGGGAGCAATCAGCCCCAGCATTTT. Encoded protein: CASSFWGSNQPQHF.

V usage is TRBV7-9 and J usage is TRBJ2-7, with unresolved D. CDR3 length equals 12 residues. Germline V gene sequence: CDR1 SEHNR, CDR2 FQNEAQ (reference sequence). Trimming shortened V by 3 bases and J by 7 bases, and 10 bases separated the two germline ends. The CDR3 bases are TGTGCCAGCAGCTTGAGTTTACGGGAGCAGTACTTC. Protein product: CASSLSLREQYF.

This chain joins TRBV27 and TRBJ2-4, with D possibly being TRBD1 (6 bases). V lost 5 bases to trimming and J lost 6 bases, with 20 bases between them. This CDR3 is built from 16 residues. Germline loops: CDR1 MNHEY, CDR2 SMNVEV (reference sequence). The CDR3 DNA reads TGTGCCAGCAGTCACCGGACAGTTCCCCCCCTAAACATTCAGTACTTC. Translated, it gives CASSHRTVPPLNIQYF.

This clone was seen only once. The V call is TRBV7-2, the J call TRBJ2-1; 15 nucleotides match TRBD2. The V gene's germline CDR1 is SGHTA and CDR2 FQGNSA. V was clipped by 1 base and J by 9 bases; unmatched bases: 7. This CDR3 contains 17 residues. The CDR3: CASSLGTSGGAQGEQFF. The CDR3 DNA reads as TGTGCCAGCAGCTTAGGGACTAGCGGGGGGGCCCAGGGTGAGCAGTTCTTC. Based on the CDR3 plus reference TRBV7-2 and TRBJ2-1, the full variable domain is GAGVSQSPSNKVTEKGKDVELRCDPISGHTALYWYRQSLGQGLEFLIYFQGNSAPDKSGLPSDRFSAERTGGSVSTLTIQRTQQEDSAVYLCASSLGTSGGAQGEQFFGPGTRLTVL.

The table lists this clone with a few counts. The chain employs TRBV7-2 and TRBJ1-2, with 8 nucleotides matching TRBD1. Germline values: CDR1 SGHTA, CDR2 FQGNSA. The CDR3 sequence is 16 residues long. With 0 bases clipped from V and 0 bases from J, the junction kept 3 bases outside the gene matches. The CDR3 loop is CASSLAGTGANYGYTF. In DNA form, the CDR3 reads TGTGCCAGCAGCTTAGCTGGGACAGGAGCTAACTATGGCTACACCTTC.

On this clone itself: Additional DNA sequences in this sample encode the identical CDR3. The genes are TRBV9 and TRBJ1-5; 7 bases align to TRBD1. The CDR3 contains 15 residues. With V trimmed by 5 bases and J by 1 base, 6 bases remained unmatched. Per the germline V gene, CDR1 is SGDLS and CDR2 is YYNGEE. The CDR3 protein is CASSAGTESNQPQHF. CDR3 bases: TGTGCCAGCAGTGCCGGGACAGAGAGCAATCAGCCCCAGCATTTT.

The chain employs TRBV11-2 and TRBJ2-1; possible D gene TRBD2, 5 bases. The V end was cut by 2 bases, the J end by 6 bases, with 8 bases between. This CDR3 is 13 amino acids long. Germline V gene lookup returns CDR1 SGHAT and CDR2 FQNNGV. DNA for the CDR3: TGTGCCAGCAGCTTACCGGACTTCAATGAGCAGTTCTTC. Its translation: CASSLPDFNEQFF.